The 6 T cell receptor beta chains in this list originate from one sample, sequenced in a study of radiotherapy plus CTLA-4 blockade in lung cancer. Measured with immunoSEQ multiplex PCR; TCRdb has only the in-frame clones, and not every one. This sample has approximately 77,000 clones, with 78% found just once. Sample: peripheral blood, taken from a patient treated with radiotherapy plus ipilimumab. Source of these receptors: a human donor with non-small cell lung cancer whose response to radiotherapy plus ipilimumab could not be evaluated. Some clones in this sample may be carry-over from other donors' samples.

This CDR3 is CSVQGGSGNQPQHF. The CDR3 region has the DNA TGCAGCGTACAGGGGGGCAGCGGCAATCAGCCCCAGCATTTT. The V call is TRBV29-1, the J call TRBJ1-5; the match to TRBD1 covers 8 bases. V trimming: 6 bases; J trimming: 2 bases; junction bases outside the gene matches: 6. The germline V gene encodes CDR1 SQVTM and CDR2 ANQGSEA. The CDR3 runs 14 residues. Full variable domain (remainder filled in from reference TRBV29-1 and TRBJ1-5): SAVISQKPSRDICQRGTSLTIQCQVDSQVTMMFWYRQQPGQSLTLIATANQGSEATYESGFVIDKFPISRPNLTFSTLTVSNMSPEDSSIYLCSVQGGSGNQPQHFGDGTRLSIL.

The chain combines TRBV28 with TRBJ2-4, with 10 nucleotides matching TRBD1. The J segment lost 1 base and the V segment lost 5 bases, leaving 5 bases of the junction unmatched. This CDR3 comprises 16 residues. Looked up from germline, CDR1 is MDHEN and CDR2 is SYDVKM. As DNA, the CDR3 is TGTGCCAGCAGTGTTCCGGGACAGGGGGCCAAAAACATTCAGTACTTC. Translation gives CASSVPGQGAKNIQYF.

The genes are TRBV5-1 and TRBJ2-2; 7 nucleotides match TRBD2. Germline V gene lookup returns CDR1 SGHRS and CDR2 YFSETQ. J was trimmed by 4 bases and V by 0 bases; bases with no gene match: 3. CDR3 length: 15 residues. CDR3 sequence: CASSLERGGTGELFF. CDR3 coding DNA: TGCGCCAGCAGCTTGGAGCGGGGCGGCACCGGGGAGCTGTTTTTT.

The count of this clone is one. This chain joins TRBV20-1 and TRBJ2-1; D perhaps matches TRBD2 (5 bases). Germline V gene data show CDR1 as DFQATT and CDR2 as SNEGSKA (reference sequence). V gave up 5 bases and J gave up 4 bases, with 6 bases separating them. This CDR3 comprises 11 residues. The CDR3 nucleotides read TGCAGTGCTCCGGGGTACAATGAGCAGTTCTTC. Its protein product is CSAPGYNEQFF.

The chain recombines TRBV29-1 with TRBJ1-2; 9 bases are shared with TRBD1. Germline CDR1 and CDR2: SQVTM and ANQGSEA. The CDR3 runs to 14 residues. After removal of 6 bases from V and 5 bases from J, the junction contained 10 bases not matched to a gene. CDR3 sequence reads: CSVLGTGPSYGYTF. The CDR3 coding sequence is TGCAGCGTCTTAGGGACAGGGCCCTCTTATGGCTACACCTTC.

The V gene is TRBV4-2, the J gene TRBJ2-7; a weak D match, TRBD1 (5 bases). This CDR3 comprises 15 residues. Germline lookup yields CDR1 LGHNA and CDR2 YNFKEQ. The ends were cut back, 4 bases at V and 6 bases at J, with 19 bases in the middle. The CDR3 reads CASSPTGSRVTEQYF. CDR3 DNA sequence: TGTGCCAGCAGCCCTACCGGGTCCAGGGTCACCGAGCAGTACTTC.